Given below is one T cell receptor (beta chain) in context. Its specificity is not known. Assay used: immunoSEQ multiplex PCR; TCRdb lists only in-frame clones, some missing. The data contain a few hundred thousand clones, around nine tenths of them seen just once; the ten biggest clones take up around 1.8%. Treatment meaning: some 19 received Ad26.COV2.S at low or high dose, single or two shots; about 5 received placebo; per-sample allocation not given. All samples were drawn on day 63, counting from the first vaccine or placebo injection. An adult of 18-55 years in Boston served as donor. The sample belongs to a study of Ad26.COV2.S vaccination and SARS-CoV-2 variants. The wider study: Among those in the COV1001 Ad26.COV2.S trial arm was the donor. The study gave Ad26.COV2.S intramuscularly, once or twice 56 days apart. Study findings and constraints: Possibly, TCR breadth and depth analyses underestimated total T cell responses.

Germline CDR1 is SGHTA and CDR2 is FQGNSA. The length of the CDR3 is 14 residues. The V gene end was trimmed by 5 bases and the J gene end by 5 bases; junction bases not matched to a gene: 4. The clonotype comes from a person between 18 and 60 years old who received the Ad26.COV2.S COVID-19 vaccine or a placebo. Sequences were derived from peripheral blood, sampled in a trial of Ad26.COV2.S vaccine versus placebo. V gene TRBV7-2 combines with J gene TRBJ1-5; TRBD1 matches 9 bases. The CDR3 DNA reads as TGTGCCAGCAGCCCCCGGACAGGGGATCAGCCCCAGCATTTT. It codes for CASSPRTGDQPQHF.